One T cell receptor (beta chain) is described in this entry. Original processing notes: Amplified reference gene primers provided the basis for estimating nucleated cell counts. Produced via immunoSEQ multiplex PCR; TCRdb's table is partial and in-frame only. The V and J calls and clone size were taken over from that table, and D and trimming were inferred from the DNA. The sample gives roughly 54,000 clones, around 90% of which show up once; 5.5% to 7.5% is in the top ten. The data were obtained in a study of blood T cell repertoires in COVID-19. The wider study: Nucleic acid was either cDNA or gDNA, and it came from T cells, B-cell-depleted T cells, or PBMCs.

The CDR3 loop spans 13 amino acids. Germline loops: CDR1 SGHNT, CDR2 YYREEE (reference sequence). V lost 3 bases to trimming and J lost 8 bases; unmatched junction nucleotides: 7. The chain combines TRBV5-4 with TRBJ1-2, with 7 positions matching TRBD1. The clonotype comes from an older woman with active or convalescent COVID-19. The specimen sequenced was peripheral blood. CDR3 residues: CASSSNRGRGYTF. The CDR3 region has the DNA TGTGCCAGCAGCTCAAACAGGGGAAGGGGCTACACCTTC. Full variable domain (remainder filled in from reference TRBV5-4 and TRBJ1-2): ETGVTQSPTHLIKTRGQQVTLRCSSQSGHNTVSWYQQALGQGPQFIFQYYREEENGRGNFPPRFSGLQFPNYSSELNVNALELDDSALYLCASSSNRGRGYTFGSGTRLTVV.